Each of the 25 T cell receptor beta chains below was sequenced from the same sample in a study of T-cell memory formation after mild COVID-19. Each CDR3 protein gets one entry after TCRdb re-called the 5' RACE reads with MiXCR. Among 450,000 or so distinct CDR3 sequences listed, approximately 20% were seen once. Sample: PBMCs or a T cell subset sorted from them (not recorded which). All receptors derive from an adult woman who had mild COVID-19 (a few samples of this study predate the infection). Cell type and time point are not known.

The sample holds a few counts of this clonotype. V and J are TRBV6-5 and TRBJ2-7; the D gene is possibly TRBD1 (6 bases). V was pared by 6 bases and J by 3 bases, with 24 bases between. Germline V gene lookup returns CDR1 MNHEY and CDR2 SVGAGI. The length of the CDR3 is 17 residues. The CDR3 DNA is TGTGCCAGCAGAAATGGAATGGGAGACAGGTTACACTACGAGCAGTACTTC. It encodes CASRNGMGDRLHYEQYF.

This clonotype was observed a few times. This sequence joins TRBV6-5 and TRBJ2-6; D possibly corresponds to TRBD1 (6 bases). Trimming took off 6 bases at V and 2 bases at J, with 11 bases between the two ends. The CDR3 has 15 residues. Germline CDR1 and CDR2: MNHEY and SVGAGI. CDR3 residues: CASSQGFTGANVLTF. In nucleotides, the CDR3 is TGTGCCAGCAGCCAGGGGTTTACTGGGGCCAACGTCCTGACTTTC.

This clonotype was counted between two and nine times. The J gene is TRBJ2-3, the V gene TRBV9, with 7 nucleotides matching TRBD1. Germline CDR1 and CDR2: SGDLS and YYNGEE. V lost 3 bases to trimming and J lost 0 bases; unmatched junction nucleotides: 10. The CDR3 is 17 residues long. The CDR3 DNA sequence: TGTGCCAGCAGCGACGGGACAGATGAGATTAGCACAGATACGCAGTATTTT. Amino acids: CASSDGTDEISTDTQYF.

The rearrangement uses TRBV6-5 and TRBJ1-6; D is unclear. This CDR3 comprises 13 residues. The V end was cut by 4 bases, the J end by 8 bases, with 9 bases between. Germline V gene sequence: CDR1 MNHEY, CDR2 SVGAGI. The CDR3: CASSSHWDSPLHF. The DNA for the CDR3 is TGTGCCAGCAGTTCCCACTGGGATTCACCCCTCCACTTT.

The V gene is TRBV11-2, the J gene TRBJ2-7; maybe TRBD2 (5 bases). V lost 2 bases, J lost 3 bases, and 11 bases lay in between. CDR3 length: 14 residues. Germline values: CDR1 SGHAT, CDR2 FQNNGV. CDR3 nucleotide sequence: TGTGCCAGCAGCTTATCAGGACTTTTCTACGAGCAGTACTTC. Translated: CASSLSGLFYEQYF.

The genes are TRBV4-1 and TRBJ1-5; TRBD1 agrees at 7 bases. The CDR3 covers 15 residues. The germline gives CDR1 MGHRA, CDR2 YSYEKL. V trimming: 1 base; J trimming: 0 bases; junction bases outside the gene matches: 0. CDR3 sequence: CASSQGQGSNQPQHF. DNA for the CDR3: TGCGCCAGCAGCCAAGGACAGGGTAGCAATCAGCCCCAGCATTTT.

This chain connects TRBV6-5 to TRBJ2-7; no reliable D call. V lost 8 bases and J lost 2, with 16 bases in between. This CDR3 spans 14 amino acids. Germline lookup yields CDR1 MNHEY and CDR2 SVGAGI. The CDR3 spells CASRPVPFTYEQYF. DNA of the CDR3: TGTGCCAGCCGACCAGTACCCTTTACCTACGAGCAGTACTTC.

This clonotype was counted at least ten times. The chain recombines TRBV20-1 with TRBJ1-6; the D is unclear. CDR3 length equals 15 residues. Deletions cut 0 bases from V and 7 bases from J, with 13 bases between. The germline gives CDR1 DFQATT, CDR2 SNEGSKA (reference sequence). Written as DNA, the CDR3 is TGCAGTGCTAGAGATGGTGGGGAAGGCAATTCACCCCTCCACTTT. It translates to CSARDGGEGNSPLHF.

The chain recombines TRBV5-1 with TRBJ1-6, with 7 positions matching TRBD1. Germline CDR1 reads SGHRS; CDR2 reads YFSETQ. V gave up 6 bases and J gave up 10 bases; unmatched junction bases: 7. This CDR3 has 13 amino acids. CDR3 sequence reads: CASNDREGSPLHF. As DNA, the CDR3 is TGCGCCAGCAACGACAGGGAAGGATCACCCCTCCACTTT.

The gene calls are TRBV12-3 or TRBV12-4 and TRBJ1-2; TRBD1 matches 8 bases. With 7 bases clipped from V and 2 bases from J, the junction kept 6 bases outside the gene matches. The CDR3 spans 14 residues. The CDR3 protein is CASNDRGKNYGYTF. The CDR3 DNA sequence: TGTGCCAGCAACGACAGGGGCAAAAACTATGGCTACACCTTC.

The table lists this clonotype with a few counts. This chain joins TRBV7-9 and TRBJ2-7; TRBD1 might be the D (6 bases). This CDR3 contains 13 residues. The V gene's germline CDR1 is SEHNR and CDR2 FQNEAQ (reference sequence). V lost 3 bases to trimming and J lost 7 bases, with 13 bases between them. The DNA of the CDR3 is TGTGCCAGCAGCTTTCAGGGGCCGGGTGAGCAGTACTTC. This gives the protein CASSFQGPGEQYF.

This clonotype was seen more than once but under ten times. The chain carries TRBV4-1 and TRBJ2-2; D ambiguous. Germline assignment: CDR1 MGHRA and CDR2 YSYEKL. Trimming removed 0 bases at V and 6 bases at J, with 11 bases between. The CDR3 has 15 amino acids. CDR3 bases: TGCGCCAGCAGCCAAGAGAGGTCCTTAGCCGGGGAGCTGTTTTTT. This codes for CASSQERSLAGELFF.

Details on this clonotype: One end of the junction does not line up with germline, which may come from a read error. The rearrangement uses TRBV7-9 and TRBJ2-2; D is uncertain. This CDR3 has 14 amino acids. The germline CDR1 and CDR2 sequences are SEHNR and FQNEAQ (reference sequence). The CDR3 protein is CASCFVTNTGELFF. The CDR3, as DNA: TGTGCCAGCTGCTTCGTTACGAACACCGGGGAGCTGTTTTTT.

The chain joins TRBV7-3 to TRBJ2-7; 8 bases fit TRBD1. The V segment lost 3 bases and the J segment 6 bases; nucleotides outside the gene matches: 4. Germline values: CDR1 SGHTA, CDR2 FQGTGA. The CDR3 contains 13 residues. Written as DNA, the CDR3 is TGTGCCAGCAGCTTGACAGGGGTCTCCGAGCAGTACTTC. It translates to CASSLTGVSEQYF.

This clonotype occurred a few times. The V call is TRBV9, the J call TRBJ2-3; 11 bases are a match to TRBD2. The CDR3 covers 16 residues. The germline CDR1 and CDR2 sequences are SGDLS and YYNGEE. V was pared by 2 bases and J by 0 bases, with 2 bases of the junction left unmatched. CDR3 coding DNA: TGTGCCAGCAGCGTTCGACTAGCGGGGAGCACAGATACGCAGTATTTT. This sequence encodes CASSVRLAGSTDTQYF.

The CDR3 bases are TGTGCCAGCAGCGAGACGGCGAGAGAGACCCAGTACTTC. Translated: CASSETARETQYF. The rearrangement joins TRBV7-3 to TRBJ2-5; D is uncertain. The germline gives CDR1 SGHTA, CDR2 FQGTGA. Deletions cut 5 bases from V and 4 bases from J, with 11 bases between. The CDR3 has 13 residues.

The chain couples TRBV3-1 to TRBJ2-7; D remains unclear. This CDR3 is built from 12 residues. Germline V lookup: CDR1 LGHDT, CDR2 YNNKEL (reference sequence). V was clipped by 1 base and J by 10 bases, with 11 bases between them. The CDR3 is CASSQGGTVQYF. The CDR3 DNA reads as TGTGCCAGCAGCCAAGGAGGTACGGTACAGTACTTC.

The J gene is TRBJ2-2, the V gene TRBV6-5; 8 nucleotides line up with TRBD2. The CDR3 totals 15 residues. J was trimmed by 2 bases and V by 5 bases; bases with no gene match: 4. Germline V CDR1 and CDR2: MNHEY, SVGAGI. The CDR3 coding sequence is TGTGCCAGCAGTCCCGGGAGGGACAACACCGGGGAGCTGTTTTTT. It yields the protein CASSPGRDNTGELFF.

This clonotype has more than one count but fewer than ten. This chain links TRBV18 with TRBJ2-7, with TRBD2 as a possible D gene (5 bases). V lost 5 bases, J lost 3 bases, and 11 bases lay in between. The CDR3 length is 13 residues. Germline loops: CDR1 KGHSH, CDR2 LQKENI. CDR3 coding DNA: TGTGCCAGCTCAGAGGGTCAGCTCTACGAGCAGTACTTC. Amino acid sequence: CASSEGQLYEQYF.

The chain recombines TRBV5-1 with TRBJ2-7; the match to TRBD2 covers 7 bases. V lost 7 bases and J lost 2; bases outside the gene matches: 9. From germline, CDR1 is SGHRS and CDR2 YFSETQ. The CDR3 runs 14 residues. The CDR3 DNA reads TGCGCCAGCGCGCCTAGCGGATCGGCCTACGAGCAGTACTTC. Its protein is CASAPSGSAYEQYF.

This clonotype was detected only a few times. The chain employs TRBV25-1 and TRBJ2-3; D is possibly TRBD2 (6 bases). This CDR3 comprises 18 residues. Trimming stripped 3 bases from V and 0 bases from J, with 19 bases between. Germline-derived CDR1 and CDR2 are MGHDK and SYGVNS. This CDR3 reads CASSEGTGLSSSTDTQYF. The CDR3 DNA reads TGTGCCAGCAGTGAGGGGACTGGTTTATCATCTAGCACAGATACGCAGTATTTT.

This clonotype came up a few times. The V and J genes are TRBV5-1 and TRBJ2-2; 8 bases map to TRBD1. CDR1 and CDR2 (germline): SGHRS, YFSETQ. J lost 9 bases, V lost 1 base, and 5 bases had no gene match. The CDR3 has 14 residues. CDR3 amino acids: CASSLQGAARELFF. CDR3 nucleotides: TGCGCCAGCAGCTTGCAGGGGGCGGCAAGGGAGCTGTTTTTT.

The rearrangement joins TRBV29-1 to TRBJ2-1; D may be TRBD2 (5 bases). Trimming took 3 bases from V and 6 from J, leaving 12 bases between them. Germline CDR1 SQVTM, CDR2 ANQGSEA. The CDR3 runs 13 residues. CDR3 amino acids: CSVDRTGPNEQFF. CDR3 nucleotides: TGCAGCGTTGATAGGACTGGCCCCAATGAGCAGTTCTTC.

There are a few counts of this clonotype. V gene TRBV19 combines with J gene TRBJ2-3; 7 bases fit TRBD2. V lost 5 bases and J lost 3; bases outside the gene matches: 8. The CDR3 has 15 amino acids. Germline CDR1 LNHDA, CDR2 SQIVND (reference sequence). The DNA for the CDR3 is TGTGCCAGTAGTGTTGCCACGGGGGGAACAGATACGCAGTATTTT. This sequence encodes CASSVATGGTDTQYF.

The V call is TRBV10-3, the J call TRBJ2-7; unclear D gene. The germline gives CDR1 ENHRY, CDR2 SYGVKD. This CDR3 contains 14 residues. Between the trimmed V and J ends, which lost 6 bases and 0 bases, there was a span of 12 bases. CDR3 amino acids: CAIRDGSSSYEQYF. The CDR3 DNA reads TGTGCCATCAGAGACGGTTCGAGCTCCTACGAGCAGTACTTC.